This T cell receptor (beta chain) was sequenced for a study of shared clonotypes between healthy human individuals. Study-wide results and caveats: Researchers sampled blood only, noting tissue repertoires likely differ.

The authors divided CD4+ cells into CD45RA+ naive and CD45RA-negative memory subsets. Trimming stripped 2 bases from V and 11 bases from J, with 15 bases between. Germline-derived CDR1 and CDR2 are SEHNR and FQNEAQ (reference sequence). The CDR3 runs to 13 residues. Sorted-subset replicate PCR reactions were performed with 150 to 200 ng DNA, corresponding to roughly 30,000 T cell genomes. Sequencing used immunoSEQ multiplex PCR; TCRdb keeps in-frame clones, though not all of them. The sample has approximately 1,000,000 clones; about 84% are singletons. This clone was seen many times. Its antigen is as yet unknown.

The chain links TRBV7-9 to TRBJ1-1; D might be TRBD1 (6 bases). The sequenced sample consisted of memory CD4+ T cells from PBMCs. Subset specified: CD45RA-negative fraction. This sequence originates from a man younger than 35 in good health. Some clones in this sample may be carry-over from other donors' samples. The CDR3 here is CASSLTAGGVAFF. As DNA, the CDR3 is TGTGCCAGCAGCTTAACGGCGGGGGGCGTCGCTTTCTTT.